The following is a T cell receptor (beta chain) sequence with its context. The data were taken from a study of shared clonotypes between healthy human individuals. The CDR3 contains 13 residues. Naive CD8 cells, CD45RO-negative and positively selected for CCR7, excluded terminally differentiated effector memory CD45RA+ cells. The protocol was immunoSEQ multiplex PCR, while the TCRdb copy is restricted to in-frame clones and leaves out a portion. The sample contains around 2,100,000 clones, approximately 94% of which appear only once. The sequencing sample was made of naive CD8+ T cells sorted from blood. The receptor was isolated from a man aged 18-30 years in good health. V usage is TRBV21-1 and J usage is TRBJ1-5; the table's D gene call, TRBD1, was not cross checked with the DNA. TRBV21-1 is tagged as a pseudogene. CDR3 nucleotides: TGTGCCAGCACTGGCATGAACAATCAGCCCCAGCATTTT. Translation: CASTGMNNQPQHF.